By share of the sample, the clone carrying this T cell receptor (beta chain) is medium-sized. Following extraction, RNA underwent reverse transcription to cDNA, which served as the sequencing template. Data came from immunoSEQ multiplex PCR; TCRdb stores just in-frame clones and leaves some out. The sample records some 99,000 clones, 50% to 75% being singletons. The data stem from a study of CD8+ T cells in alopecia areata. Sample treatment: oral pan-JAK inhibitor, 5-10 mg twice daily. Alopecia areata patients gave lesional scalp punch biopsies and peripheral blood samples. Both CD4+ and CD8+ T cells were separated by sorting PBMCs. V lost 1 base and J lost 4, with 19 bases in between. Germline values: CDR1 SGHVS, CDR2 FQNEAQ. This CDR3 contains 17 residues.

The TCR comes from a human donor with alopecia areata. This specimen consisted of CD8+ T cells sorted from blood, obtained at week 4, from a patient treated with tofacitinib. The chain employs TRBV7-8 and TRBJ1-2, with D possibly being TRBD1 (5 bases). The CDR3 DNA reads as TGTGCCAGCAGCTTAGGGACACAGTTCCTTAGGGCCTATGGCTACACCTTC. This gives the protein CASSLGTQFLRAYGYTF.